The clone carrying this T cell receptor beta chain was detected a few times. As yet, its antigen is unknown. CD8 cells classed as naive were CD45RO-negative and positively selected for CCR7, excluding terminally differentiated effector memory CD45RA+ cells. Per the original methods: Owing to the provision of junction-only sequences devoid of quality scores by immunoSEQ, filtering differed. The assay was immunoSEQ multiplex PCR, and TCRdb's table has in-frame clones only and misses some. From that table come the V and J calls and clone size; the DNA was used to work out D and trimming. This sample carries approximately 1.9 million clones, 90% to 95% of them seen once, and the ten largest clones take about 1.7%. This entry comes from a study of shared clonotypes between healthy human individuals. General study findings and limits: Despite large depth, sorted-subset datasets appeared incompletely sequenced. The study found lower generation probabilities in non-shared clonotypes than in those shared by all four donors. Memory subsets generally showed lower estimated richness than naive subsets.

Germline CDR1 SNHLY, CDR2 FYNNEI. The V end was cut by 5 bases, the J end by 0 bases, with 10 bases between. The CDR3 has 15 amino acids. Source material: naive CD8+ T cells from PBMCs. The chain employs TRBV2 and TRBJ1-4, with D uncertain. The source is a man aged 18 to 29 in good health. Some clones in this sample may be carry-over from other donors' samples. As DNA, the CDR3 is TGTGCCAGCAGTACGAACGAAGCAACTAATGAAAAACTGTTTTTT. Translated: CASSTNEATNEKLFF. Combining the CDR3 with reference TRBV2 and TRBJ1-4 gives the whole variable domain EPEVTQTPSHQVTQMGQEVILRCVPISNHLYFYWYRQILGQKVEFLVSFYNNEISEKSEIFDDQFSVERPDGSNFTLKIRSTKLEDSAMYFCASSTNEATNEKLFFGSGTQLSVL.